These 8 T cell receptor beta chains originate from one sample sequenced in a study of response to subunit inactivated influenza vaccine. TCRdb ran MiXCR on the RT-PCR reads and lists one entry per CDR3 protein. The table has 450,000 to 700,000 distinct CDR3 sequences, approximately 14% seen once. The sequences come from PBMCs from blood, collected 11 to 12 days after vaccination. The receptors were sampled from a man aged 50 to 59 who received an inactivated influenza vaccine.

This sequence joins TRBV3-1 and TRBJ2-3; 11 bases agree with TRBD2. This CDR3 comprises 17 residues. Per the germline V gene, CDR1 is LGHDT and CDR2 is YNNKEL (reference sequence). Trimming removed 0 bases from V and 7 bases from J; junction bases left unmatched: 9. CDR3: CASSQDSASGGSHTQYF. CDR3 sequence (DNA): TGTGCCAGCAGCCAAGATTCGGCTAGCGGGGGGAGTCATACGCAGTATTTT.

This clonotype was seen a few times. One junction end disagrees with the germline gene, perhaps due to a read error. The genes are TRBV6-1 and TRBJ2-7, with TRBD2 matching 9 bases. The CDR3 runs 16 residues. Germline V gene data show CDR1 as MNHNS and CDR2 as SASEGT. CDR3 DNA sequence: TGTGCCAGCAGTGAACTACGTGGGACTAGCTCCCACGAGCAGTACTTC. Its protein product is CASSELRGTSSHEQYF.

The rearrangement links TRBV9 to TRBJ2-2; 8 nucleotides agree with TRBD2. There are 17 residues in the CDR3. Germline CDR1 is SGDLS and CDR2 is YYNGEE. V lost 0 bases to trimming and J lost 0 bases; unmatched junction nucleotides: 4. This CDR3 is CASSVEGTRPNTGELFF. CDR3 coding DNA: TGTGCCAGCAGCGTAGAAGGGACTAGACCGAACACCGGGGAGCTGTTTTTT.

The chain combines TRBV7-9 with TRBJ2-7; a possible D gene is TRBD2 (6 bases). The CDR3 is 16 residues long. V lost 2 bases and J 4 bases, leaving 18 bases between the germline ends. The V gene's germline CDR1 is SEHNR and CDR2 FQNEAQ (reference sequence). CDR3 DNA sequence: TGTGCCAGCAGCTTACGAGGAGCCGGGGGAGAATACGAGCAGTACTTC. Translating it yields CASSLRGAGGEYEQYF.

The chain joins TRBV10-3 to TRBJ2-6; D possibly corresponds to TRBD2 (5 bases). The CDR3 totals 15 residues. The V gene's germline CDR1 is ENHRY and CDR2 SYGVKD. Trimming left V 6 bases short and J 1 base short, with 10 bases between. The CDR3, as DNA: TGTGCCATCAGCCCGGCGGGTTCTGGGGCCAACGTCCTGACTTTC. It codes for CAISPAGSGANVLTF.

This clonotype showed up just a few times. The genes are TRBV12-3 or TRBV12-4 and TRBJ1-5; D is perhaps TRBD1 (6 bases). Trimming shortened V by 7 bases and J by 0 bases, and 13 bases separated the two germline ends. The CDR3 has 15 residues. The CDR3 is CASTGGGASNQPQHF. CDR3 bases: TGTGCCAGCACTGGAGGGGGGGCTAGCAATCAGCCCCAGCATTTT.

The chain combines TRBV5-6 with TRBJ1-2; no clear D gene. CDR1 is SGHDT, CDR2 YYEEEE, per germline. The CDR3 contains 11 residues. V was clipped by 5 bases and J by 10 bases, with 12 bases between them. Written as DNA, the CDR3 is TGTGCCAGCAGAAGTTTCAGTGACTACACCTTC. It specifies CASRSFSDYTF.

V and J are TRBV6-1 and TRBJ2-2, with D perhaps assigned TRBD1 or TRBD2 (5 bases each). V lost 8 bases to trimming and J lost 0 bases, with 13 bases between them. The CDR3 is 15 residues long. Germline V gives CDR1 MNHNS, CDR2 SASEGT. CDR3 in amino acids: CASGPGLANTGELFF. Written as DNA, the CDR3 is TGTGCCAGCGGTCCGGGGCTCGCGAACACCGGGGAGCTGTTTTTT.